The TCR beta chain under discussion was sequenced for a study of shared clonotypes between healthy human individuals. Study results and caveats: Among the subsets, naive ones generally showed larger estimated richness than memory ones.

A word on this clone: Its cognate antigen is unknown.

V was trimmed by 10 bases and J by 1 base, leaving 21 bases between them. From germline, CDR1 is SGDLS and CDR2 YYNGEE. The CDR3 runs to 15 residues. Data came from immunoSEQ multiplex PCR; TCRdb stores just in-frame clones and leaves some out. This sample has about 1.1 million clones, with about 80% found just once. This receptor was obtained from a young man in good health. Some clones in this sample may be carry-over from other donors' samples. Source material: memory CD4+ T cells from PBMCs. Subset specified: CD45RA-negative fraction. The chain recombines TRBV9 with TRBJ2-7; D might be TRBD1 or TRBD2, each matching 6 bases. As DNA, the CDR3 is TGTGCCCGTCTGGGGGGCGGGATTAGGTCCTACGAGCAGTACTTC. This codes for CARLGGGIRSYEQYF. Supplemented by reference TRBV9 and TRBJ2-7, the full variable domain reads DSGVTQTPKHLITATGQRVTLRCSPRSGDLSVYWYQQSLDQGLQFLIQYYNGEERAKGNILERFSAQQFPDLHSELNLSSLELGDSALYFCARLGGGIRSYEQYFGPGTRLTVT.